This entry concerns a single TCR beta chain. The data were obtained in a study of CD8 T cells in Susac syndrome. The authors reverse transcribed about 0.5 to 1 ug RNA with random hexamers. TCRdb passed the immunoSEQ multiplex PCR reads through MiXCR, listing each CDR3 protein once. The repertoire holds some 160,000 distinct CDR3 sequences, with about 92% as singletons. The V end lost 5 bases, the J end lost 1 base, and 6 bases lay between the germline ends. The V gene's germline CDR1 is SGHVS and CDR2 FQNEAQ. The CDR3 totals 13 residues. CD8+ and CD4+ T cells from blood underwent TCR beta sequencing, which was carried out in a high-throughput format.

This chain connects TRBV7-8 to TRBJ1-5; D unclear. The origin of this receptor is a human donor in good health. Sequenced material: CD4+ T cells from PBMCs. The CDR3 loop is CASSRDSNQPQHF. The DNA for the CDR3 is TGTGCCAGCAGCCGTGACAGCAATCAGCCCCAGCATTTT. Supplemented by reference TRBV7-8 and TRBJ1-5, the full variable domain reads GAGVSQSPRYKVAKRGQDVALRCDPISGHVSLFWYQQALGQGPEFLTYFQNEAQLDKSGLPSDRFFAERPEGSVSTLKIQRTQQEDSAVYLCASSRDSNQPQHFGDGTRLSIL.